These T cell receptor beta chains were read from a single sample in a study of blood T cell repertoires in COVID-19. Only in-frame clones appear in the TCRdb table, and some are missing; sequencing was by immunoSEQ multiplex PCR. In the table there are 95,000 to 100,000 clones, more than 75% of which are singletons. Sequenced input: peripheral blood. These receptors came from a young woman with acute or convalescent COVID-19. CDR3s include the opening cysteine and the closing phenylalanine or tryptophan. Fields, in order: V gene, D gene, J gene, clone size, CDR3 protein, CDR3 DNA. D genes are given only for firm matches. Size tells how often a clone was seen (once, few, many) or the class of an expanded clone, and some rows leave it out.

V: TRBV19; D: TRBD1; J: TRBJ1-5; size: .; CDR3: CASRPSQGGGNQPQHF; DNA: TGTGCCAGTAGGCCGTCACAGGGGGGAGGCAATCAGCCCCAGCATTTT
V: TRBV28; D: .; J: TRBJ1-5; size: .; CDR3: CASSPQLSRQPQHF; DNA: TGTGCCAGCAGTCCCCAGTTATCCAGACAGCCCCAGCATTTT
V: TRBV18; D: TRBD2; J: TRBJ2-3; size: .; CDR3: CASSPLRASGNTDTQYF; DNA: TGTGCCAGCTCACCCCTTCGGGCTAGCGGGAACACAGATACGCAGTATTTT
V: TRBV28; D: TRBD1; J: TRBJ2-3; size: large; CDR3: CASTLMTGTPDTQYF; DNA: TGTGCCAGCACCCTAATGACAGGGACCCCAGATACGCAGTATTTT
V: TRBV2; D: .; J: TRBJ1-5; size: .; CDR3: CASSPVGSQPQHF; DNA: TGTGCCAGCAGCCCGGTGGGCAGTCAGCCCCAGCATTTT
V: TRBV27; D: TRBD1; J: TRBJ2-1; size: .; CDR3: CASSPGQGWGEQFF; DNA: TGTGCCAGCAGCCCCGGACAGGGTTGGGGTGAGCAGTTCTTC
V: TRBV6-1; D: .; J: TRBJ1-2; size: .; CDR3: CASSEQGLGYTF; DNA: TGTGCCAGCAGTGAACAGGGTCTTGGCTACACCTTC
V: TRBV27; D: TRBD2; J: TRBJ2-2; size: .; CDR3: CASSLQPAGALTGELFF; DNA: TGTGCCAGCAGTTTACAACCAGCGGGGGCCCTCACCGGGGAGCTGTTTTTT
V: TRBV10-1; D: .; J: TRBJ2-2; size: few; CDR3: CASSTGTGELFF; DNA: TGCGCCAGCTCTACAGGGACCGGGGAGCTGTTTTTT
V: TRBV28; D: .; J: TRBJ2-2; size: .; CDR3: CASSLLNTGELFF; DNA: TGTGCCAGCAGTTTACTGAACACCGGGGAGCTGTTTTTT
V: TRBV7-2; D: TRBD2; J: TRBJ2-4; size: .; CDR3: CASSPIAGGANFNIQYF; DNA: TGTGCCAGCAGCCCTATAGCGGGGGGGGCCAATTTTAATATTCAGTACTTC
V: TRBV6-1; D: .; J: TRBJ1-4; size: .; CDR3: CASSPLGGKLFF; DNA: TGTGCCAGCAGCCCACTGGGGGGAAAACTGTTTTTT
V: TRBV4-1; D: .; J: TRBJ2-7; size: .; CDR3: CASSQSLGDAKQYF; DNA: TGCGCCAGCAGCCAATCTCTAGGAGACGCTAAGCAGTACTTC
V: TRBV6-5; D: .; J: TRBJ1-3; size: .; CDR3: CASSYGGVSGNTIYF; DNA: TGTGCCAGCAGTTACGGCGGGGTCTCTGGAAACACCATATATTTT
V: TRBV6-6; D: TRBD1; J: TRBJ1-6; size: .; CDR3: CASSYSGTGEGSPLHF; DNA: TGTGCCAGCAGTTACTCCGGGACAGGGGAAGGTTCACCCCTCCACTTT
V: TRBV2; D: .; J: TRBJ1-5; size: .; CDR3: CASSLTGSNQPQHF; DNA: TGTGCCAGCAGCCTCACAGGGAGCAATCAGCCCCAGCATTTT
V: TRBV10-1; D: .; J: TRBJ2-7; size: .; CDR3: CASTQDSLHYEQYF; DNA: TGCGCCAGCACCCAAGACAGTCTACACTACGAGCAGTACTTC
V: TRBV27; D: .; J: TRBJ1-2; size: .; CDR3: CASSSRDVNYGYTF; DNA: TGTGCCAGCAGTTCCAGGGATGTTAACTATGGCTACACCTTC
V: TRBV27; D: TRBD1; J: TRBJ1-2; size: .; CDR3: CASSNRDSALNYGYTF; DNA: TGTGCCAGCAGCAACCGGGACAGCGCACTTAACTATGGCTACACCTTC
V: TRBV10-3; D: .; J: TRBJ2-7; size: .; CDR3: CAIRDTYEQYF; DNA: TGTGCCATCAGAGACACCTACGAGCAGTACTTC
V: TRBV28; D: .; J: TRBJ1-4; size: .; CDR3: CASSLVQNNEKLFF; DNA: TGTGCCAGCAGCCTGGTTCAGAATAATGAAAAACTGTTTTTT
V: TRBV10-3; D: .; J: TRBJ1-5; size: once; CDR3: CAISDGRDQPQHF; DNA: TGTGCCATCAGTGATGGGAGGGATCAGCCCCAGCATTTT
V: TRBV10-3; D: .; J: TRBJ1-1; size: .; CDR3: CAISGALHSGGETEAFF; DNA: TGTGCCATCAGCGGGGCTTTGCATTCGGGGGGAGAGACTGAAGCTTTCTTT
V: TRBV6-2/TRBV6-3; D: TRBD1; J: TRBJ1-4; size: once; CDR3: CASSYPTGPEKLFF; DNA: TGTGCCAGCAGTTACCCGACAGGGCCCGAAAAACTGTTTTTT
V: TRBV12-5; D: .; J: TRBJ1-5; size: .; CDR3: CASGQGNIGQPQHF; DNA: TGTGCTAGTGGTCAGGGGAATATAGGTCAGCCCCAGCATTTT
V: TRBV11-3; D: TRBD2; J: TRBJ2-3; size: once; CDR3: CASSLSRLAGGIDTQYF; DNA: TGTGCCAGCAGCTTAAGTCGGCTAGCGGGGGGGATAGATACGCAGTATTTT
V: TRBV29-1; D: TRBD2; J: TRBJ2-2; size: .; CDR3: CSVEDRAGGYTGELFF; DNA: TGCAGCGTTGAAGATCGGGCGGGAGGCTACACCGGGGAGCTGTTTTTT
V: TRBV27; D: TRBD1; J: TRBJ1-5; size: .; CDR3: CASSLKTGTGPQHF; DNA: TGTGCCAGCAGTCTTAAGACAGGGACCGGGCCCCAGCATTTT
V: TRBV5-1; D: TRBD1; J: TRBJ1-2; size: .; CDR3: CASSYNDRVDGYTF; DNA: TGCGCCAGCAGTTACAATGACAGGGTGGATGGCTACACCTTC
V: TRBV2; D: .; J: TRBJ1-6; size: few; CDR3: CASSEGRLNSPLHF; DNA: TGTGCCAGCAGTGAAGGCAGGCTAAATTCACCCCTCCACTTT
V: TRBV3-1/TRBV3-2; D: .; J: TRBJ2-3; size: .; CDR3: CASSQGASDTQYF; DNA: TGTGCCAGCAGCCAGGGAGCCTCAGATACGCAGTATTTT
V: TRBV19; D: TRBD2; J: TRBJ2-7; size: .; CDR3: CASSTTPSGGAPQYF; DNA: TGTGCCAGTAGTACGACCCCTAGCGGGGGGGCCCCGCAGTACTTC
V: TRBV7-9; D: .; J: TRBJ2-7; size: .; CDR3: CASSLPERSSYEQYF; DNA: TGTGCCAGCAGCTTACCGGAGAGGAGCTCCTACGAGCAGTACTTC
V: TRBV11-2; D: TRBD1; J: TRBJ1-3; size: medium-sized; CDR3: CASSFNSDRVDGNTIYF; DNA: TGTGCCAGCAGCTTCAACTCGGACAGGGTAGACGGAAACACCATATATTTT
V: TRBV9; D: .; J: TRBJ1-1; size: once; CDR3: CASSPGGAEAFF; DNA: TGTGCCAGCAGCCCAGGCGGGGCTGAAGCTTTCTTT
V: TRBV9; D: TRBD1; J: TRBJ2-3; size: .; CDR3: CASSVELSGTGTDTQYF; DNA: TGTGCCAGCAGCGTAGAACTCTCCGGGACAGGGACAGATACGCAGTATTTT
V: TRBV12-5; D: TRBD1; J: TRBJ2-1; size: once; CDR3: CASGEGQGMNNEQFF; DNA: TGTGCTAGTGGGGAGGGACAGGGGATGAACAATGAGCAGTTCTTC
V: TRBV7-9; D: TRBD1; J: TRBJ2-1; size: .; CDR3: CASSPKRDREGPYNEQFF; DNA: TGTGCCAGCAGCCCGAAAAGAGACAGGGAAGGTCCCTACAATGAGCAGTTCTTC
V: TRBV5-1; D: TRBD1; J: TRBJ2-2; size: .; CDR3: CASSYRTNRGPGELFF; DNA: TGCGCCAGCAGCTATCGAACAAACAGGGGTCCCGGGGAGCTGTTTTTT
V: TRBV5-1; D: .; J: TRBJ2-3; size: few; CDR3: CASSLRRGNTQYF; DNA: TGCGCCAGCAGCTTGAGGCGAGGGAATACGCAGTATTTT
V: TRBV27; D: TRBD2; J: TRBJ2-7; size: .; CDR3: CASSPTLGLAGFRSSYEQYF; DNA: TGTGCCAGCAGTCCGACCCTGGGACTAGCGGGGTTTAGGAGCTCCTACGAGCAGTACTTC
V: TRBV12-5; D: .; J: TRBJ1-6; size: .; CDR3: CASGNSGESSPLHF; DNA: TGTGCTAGTGGTAACTCAGGGGAATCATCACCCCTCCACTTT
V: TRBV6-6; D: .; J: TRBJ1-1; size: .; CDR3: CASSYGQENTEAFF; DNA: TGTGCCAGCAGTTACGGGCAGGAGAACACTGAAGCTTTCTTT
V: TRBV4-2; D: .; J: TRBJ2-7; size: .; CDR3: CASSQVGEPYEQYF; DNA: TGTGCCAGCAGCCAAGTGGGCGAACCCTACGAGCAGTACTTC
V: TRBV5-6; D: .; J: TRBJ1-6; size: .; CDR3: CASSLGTFDNSPLHF; DNA: TGTGCCAGCAGCTTGGGGACATTTGATAATTCACCCCTCCACTTT
V: TRBV12-5; D: .; J: TRBJ1-1; size: .; CDR3: CASGLLAGNTEAFF; DNA: TGTGCTAGTGGTTTGCTAGCAGGGAACACTGAAGCTTTCTTT
V: TRBV2; D: .; J: TRBJ2-6; size: .; CDR3: CASIDRFSSGANVLTF; DNA: TGTGCCAGCATCGACAGGTTCAGCTCTGGGGCCAACGTCCTGACTTTC
V: TRBV7-8; D: .; J: TRBJ1-1; size: .; CDR3: CASSWGDTEAFF; DNA: TGTGCCAGCAGCTGGGGGGACACTGAAGCTTTCTTT
V: TRBV28; D: .; J: TRBJ1-1; size: once; CDR3: CASIPRRGRGNTEAFF; DNA: TGTGCCAGCATCCCCAGGAGGGGGAGGGGGAACACTGAAGCTTTCTTT
V: TRBV18; D: TRBD2; J: TRBJ2-2; size: .; CDR3: CASSKLVAGTTGELFF; DNA: TGTGCCAGCTCAAAACTCGTAGCGGGGACCACCGGGGAGCTGTTTTTT
V: TRBV5-1; D: TRBD1; J: TRBJ2-7; size: .; CDR3: CASSLDTNRGAGEQYF; DNA: TGCGCCAGCAGCTTGGATACTAACAGGGGTGCGGGCGAGCAGTACTTC
V: TRBV9; D: .; J: TRBJ2-1; size: .; CDR3: CASSVEAYANEQFF; DNA: TGTGCCAGCAGCGTAGAAGCCTACGCAAATGAGCAGTTCTTC
V: TRBV5-6; D: TRBD1; J: TRBJ1-5; size: .; CDR3: CASSASPGQGRQPQHF; DNA: TGTGCCAGCAGCGCCAGCCCCGGACAGGGACGACAGCCCCAGCATTTT
V: TRBV18; D: TRBD2; J: TRBJ2-1; size: .; CDR3: CASSPPTSGGIEQFF; DNA: TGTGCCAGCTCACCACCGACTAGCGGGGGGATTGAGCAGTTCTTC
V: TRBV11-2; D: TRBD2; J: TRBJ2-7; size: few; CDR3: CASSPGRGTGHYEQYF; DNA: TGTGCCAGCAGCCCCGGGAGGGGGACCGGGCACTACGAGCAGTACTTC